What follows are 20 T cell receptor beta chains derived from one specimen sequenced in a study of neurological immune-mediated disorders. TCRdb re-called the 5' RACE reads through MiXCR, storing one row per CDR3 protein. This table holds 50,000 or so distinct CDR3 sequences, approximately 3.5% found once. Sequencing used PBMCs. Source of these receptors: a man aged 40-50 years with multiple sclerosis.

This clonotype has at least ten counts. J is TRBJ2-1 and V is TRBV2; D assignment may be TRBD1 or TRBD2 (5 bases each). The germline CDR1 and CDR2 sequences are SNHLY and FYNNEI. The CDR3 length is 10 residues. Trimming shortened V by 6 bases and J by 8 bases, and 5 bases separated the two germline ends. Here the CDR3 reads CASRGHEQFF. The CDR3 DNA reads as TGTGCCAGCAGGGGACATGAGCAGTTCTTC.

This clonotype appeared many times. This sequence joins TRBV27 and TRBJ2-1; tentative D call: TRBD2 (6 bases). The germline CDR1 and CDR2 sequences are MNHEY and SMNVEV (reference sequence). This CDR3 contains 14 residues. The germline V and J ends were trimmed by 0 bases and 7 bases, with 10 bases remaining between them. In DNA, the CDR3 is TGTGCCAGCAGTTTATCCCCCGGGACTAATGAGCAGTTCTTC. It yields the protein CASSLSPGTNEQFF.

Regarding this clonotype: Because the CDR3 is missing its conserved closing phenylalanine or tryptophan, this is likely a read error. This chain uses TRBV18 with TRBJ2-5, with unresolved D. V lost 1 base and J 0 bases, leaving 9 bases between the germline ends. This CDR3 is 15 amino acids long. Looked up from germline, CDR1 is KGHSH and CDR2 is LQKENI. CDR3 protein: CASSPRAGYQETQYN. As DNA, the CDR3 is TGTGCCAGCTCACCACGGGCCGGGTACCAAGAGACCCAGTACAAC.

This clonotype was found many times. The genes are TRBV5-1 and TRBJ1-2; a weak D match, TRBD1 (6 bases). Trimming shortened V by 9 bases and J by 3 bases, and 15 bases separated the two germline ends. The V gene's germline CDR1 is SGHRS and CDR2 YFSETQ. The CDR3 spans 13 residues. The CDR3 reads CATRPTGDYGYTF. In DNA, the CDR3 is TGCGCCACCAGACCGACAGGAGACTATGGCTACACCTTC.

This clonotype was detected many times. The J gene is TRBJ2-5, the V gene TRBV10-2; 10 bases fit TRBD2. The germline CDR1 and CDR2 sequences are WSHSY and SAAADI. The junction had 7 bases not matched to a gene; V was cut back by 3 bases and J by 6 bases. The CDR3 extends over 15 amino acids. CDR3 in DNA: TGCGCCAGCAGTGACCAGCGGGGGGGCAAGAAGACCCAGTACTTC. Translation: CASSDQRGGKKTQYF.

Many counts were recorded for this clonotype. This sequence joins TRBV7-3 and TRBJ2-2; TRBD2 matches 8 bases. The CDR3 spans 19 residues. Trimming took 0 bases from V and 1 from J; bases not matched to a gene: 10. The germline CDR1 and CDR2 sequences are SGHTA and FQGTGA. In DNA, the CDR3 is TGTGCCAGCAGCTTAACAAAGGCCGGGGGGGGCGTGAACACCGGGGAGCTGTTTTTT. Translating gives CASSLTKAGGGVNTGELFF.

This clonotype was recorded many times. The rearrangement uses TRBV18 and TRBJ2-7; no firm D call. This CDR3 is built from 15 residues. Trimming cost V 2 bases and J 0 bases, with 11 bases left between them. Per the germline V gene, CDR1 is KGHSH and CDR2 is LQKENI. The CDR3 DNA reads TGTGCCAGCTCACCAAACAGTCTTAGCTCCTACGAGCAGTACTTC. Its protein product is CASSPNSLSSYEQYF. The whole variable domain, remainder taken from reference TRBV18 and TRBJ2-7, is NAGVMQNPRHLVRRRGQEARLRCSPMKGHSHVYWYRQLPEEGLKFMVYLQKENIIDESGMPKERFSAEFPKEGPSILRIQQVVRGDSAAYFCASSPNSLSSYEQYFGPGTRLTVT.

This clonotype was recorded many times. This rearrangement joins TRBV9 to TRBJ2-7, with TRBD2 as a possible D gene (5 bases). The germline gives CDR1 SGDLS, CDR2 YYNGEE. Trimming cost V 0 bases and J 5 bases, with 12 bases left between them. The CDR3 contains 14 residues. In DNA, the CDR3 is TGTGCCAGCAGCGTAGGGGCGGGCTTAAACGAGCAGTACTTC. The encoded protein is CASSVGAGLNEQYF.

This clonotype was picked up many times. V gene TRBV7-3 combines with J gene TRBJ2-1; 12 positions match TRBD2. This CDR3 spans 14 amino acids. Germline trimming cut 5 bases from V and 8 bases from J; bases unmatched to any gene: 4. Germline CDR1 is SGHTA and CDR2 is FQGTGA. CDR3 in DNA: TGTGCCAGCAGCCCTAGCGGGGGGGCCGATGAGCAGTTCTTC. This gives the protein CASSPSGGADEQFF.

In its sample, this clonotype was seen many times. The chain uses TRBV4-2 and TRBJ2-7; D is unresolved. This CDR3 is 16 amino acids long. Per germline, CDR1 LGHNA and CDR2 YNFKEQ. The germline V and J ends were trimmed by 0 bases and 2 bases, with 14 bases remaining between them. CDR3 amino acids: CASSQEASDPAYEQYF. The CDR3 DNA is TGTGCCAGCAGCCAAGAAGCAAGCGATCCCGCCTACGAGCAGTACTTC.

Many counts were recorded for this clonotype. The V and J genes are TRBV5-1 and TRBJ2-5; 8 positions match TRBD2. V lost 0 bases to trimming and J lost 4 bases; unmatched junction nucleotides: 5. Germline-derived CDR1 and CDR2 are SGHRS and YFSETQ. This CDR3 spans 15 amino acids. The CDR3 DNA sequence: TGCGCCAGCAGCTTGGAATCGGGGGGGCGAGAGACCCAGTACTTC. The encoded protein is CASSLESGGRETQYF.

This clonotype was picked up many times. This chain connects TRBV20-1 to TRBJ1-1, with D perhaps TRBD1 (6 bases). The V end lost 0 bases, the J end lost 0 bases, and 14 bases lay between the germline ends. This CDR3 has 16 residues. The V gene's germline CDR1 is DFQATT and CDR2 SNEGSKA (reference sequence). The CDR3 nucleotides are TGCAGTGCTAGAGACACAACAGGGCTTCTGAACACTGAAGCTTTCTTT. It encodes CSARDTTGLLNTEAFF.

This clonotype counts as medium-sized. The chain carries TRBV5-1 and TRBJ1-2; D gene ambiguous. The CDR3 has 13 residues. CDR1 SGHRS and CDR2 YFSETQ come from the germline V gene. V was clipped by 7 bases and J by 8 bases, with 18 bases between them. CDR3 in DNA: TGCGCCAGCCGGCAAGAGACTACTATGGGCTACACCTTC. Protein sequence: CASRQETTMGYTF.

This clonotype showed up many times. The chain joins TRBV10-3 to TRBJ1-6; TRBD1 matches 8 bases. The J segment lost 7 bases and the V segment lost 6 bases, leaving 8 bases of the junction unmatched. This CDR3 region has 15 residues. Germline V gene data show CDR1 as ENHRY and CDR2 as SYGVKD. This chain's CDR3 is CAISKTGVGNSPLHF. The CDR3 DNA follows: TGTGCCATCAGCAAGACAGGGGTCGGGAATTCACCCCTCCACTTT.

This clonotype was recorded at least ten times. The rearrangement uses TRBV5-6 and TRBJ1-4; D ambiguous. CDR1 and CDR2 (germline): SGHDT, YYEEEE. Trimming removed 0 bases from V and 8 bases from J, with 17 bases in between. This CDR3 spans 16 amino acids. CDR3 protein: CASSLAADLAEEKLFF. CDR3 DNA: TGTGCCAGCAGCTTGGCCGCGGACCTGGCCGAAGAAAAACTGTTTTTT.

The rearrangement joins TRBV5-1 to TRBJ2-3; 14 positions agree with TRBD2. The CDR3 is 17 residues long. V lost 4 bases, J lost 4 bases, and 8 bases stayed unmatched. Germline-derived CDR1 and CDR2 are SGHRS and YFSETQ. The CDR3 spells CASSTGLAGGVADTQYF. The CDR3 region has the DNA TGCGCCAGCAGCACCGGACTAGCGGGGGGTGTGGCAGATACGCAGTATTTT.

This clonotype was observed at least ten times. V is TRBV7-3 and J is TRBJ2-1, with D possibly being TRBD2 (5 bases). V lost 5 bases and J 2 bases, leaving 13 bases between the germline ends. Germline CDR1 is SGHTA and CDR2 is FQGTGA. The CDR3 totals 15 residues. In DNA form, the CDR3 reads TGTGCCAGCAGCCGGGATAGCTCCGCCTACAATGAGCAGTTCTTC. Amino acids: CASSRDSSAYNEQFF.

This clonotype was recorded many times. This chain links TRBV20-1 with TRBJ1-5, with D tentatively TRBD1 (6 bases). Looked up from germline, CDR1 is DFQATT and CDR2 is SNEGSKA (reference sequence). Trimming took 5 bases from V and 4 from J, leaving 18 bases between them. The CDR3 has 15 amino acids. The CDR3 region is CSAWDTGMRNQPQHF. The CDR3 nucleotides read TGCAGTGCTTGGGACACTGGTATGAGGAATCAGCCCCAGCATTTT.

This clonotype was seen repeatedly, ten times or more. V is TRBV9 and J is TRBJ2-3, with 7 bases identical to TRBD1. The ends lost 3 bases at V and 7 bases at J; junction bases unmatched: 8. This CDR3 is 14 amino acids long. Germline V gives CDR1 SGDLS, CDR2 YYNGEE. The CDR3 sequence is CASSASTGINTQYF. The CDR3 bases are TGTGCCAGCAGCGCTTCGACAGGGATTAATACGCAGTATTTT.

This clonotype occurred many times. The J gene is TRBJ2-3, the V gene TRBV18; D gene ambiguous. Trimming left V 6 bases short and J 6 bases short, with 13 bases between. Germline V gene sequence: CDR1 KGHSH, CDR2 LQKENI. The CDR3 has 13 residues. CDR3 loop: CASSQTPGDTQYF. Written as DNA, the CDR3 is TGTGCCAGCTCCCAAACCCCCGGGGATACGCAGTATTTT.